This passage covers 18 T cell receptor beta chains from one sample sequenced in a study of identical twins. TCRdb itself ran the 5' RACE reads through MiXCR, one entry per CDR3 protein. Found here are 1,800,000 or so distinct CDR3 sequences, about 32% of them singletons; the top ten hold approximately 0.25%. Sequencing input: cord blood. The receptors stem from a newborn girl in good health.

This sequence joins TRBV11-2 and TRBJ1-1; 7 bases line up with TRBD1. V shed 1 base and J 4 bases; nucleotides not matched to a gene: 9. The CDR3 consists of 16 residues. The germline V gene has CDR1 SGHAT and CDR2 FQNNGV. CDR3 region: CASSLAGQTRGTEAFF. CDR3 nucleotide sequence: TGTGCCAGCAGCTTAGCGGGACAGACCCGAGGCACTGAAGCTTTCTTT.

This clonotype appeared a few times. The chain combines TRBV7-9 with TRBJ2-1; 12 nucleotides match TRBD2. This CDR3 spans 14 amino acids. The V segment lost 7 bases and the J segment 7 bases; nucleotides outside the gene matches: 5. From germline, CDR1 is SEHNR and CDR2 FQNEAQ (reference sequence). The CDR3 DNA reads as TGTGCCAGCACCCCGACTAGCGGGAGAAATGAGCAGTTCTTC. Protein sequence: CASTPTSGRNEQFF.

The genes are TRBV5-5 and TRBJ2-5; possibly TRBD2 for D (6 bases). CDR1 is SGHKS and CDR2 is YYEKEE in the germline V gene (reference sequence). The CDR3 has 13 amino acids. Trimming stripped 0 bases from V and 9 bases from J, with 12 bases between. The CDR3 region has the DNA TGTGCCAGCAGCTTGGTTCCGACGGGGGCCCAGTACTTC. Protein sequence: CASSLVPTGAQYF.

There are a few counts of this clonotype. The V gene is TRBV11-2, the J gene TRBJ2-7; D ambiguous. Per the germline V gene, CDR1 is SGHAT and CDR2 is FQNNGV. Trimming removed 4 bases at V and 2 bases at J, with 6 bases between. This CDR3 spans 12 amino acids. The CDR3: CASSWIPYEQYF. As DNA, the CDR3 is TGTGCCAGCAGCTGGATCCCCTACGAGCAGTACTTC.

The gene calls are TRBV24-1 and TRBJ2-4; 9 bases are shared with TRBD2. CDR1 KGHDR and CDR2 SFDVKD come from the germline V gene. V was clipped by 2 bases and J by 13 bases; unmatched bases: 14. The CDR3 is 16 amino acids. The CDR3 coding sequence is TGTGCCACCAGTGATTGGGGGACTAGCTCCTACAATGAGCAGTACTTC. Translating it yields CATSDWGTSSYNEQYF.

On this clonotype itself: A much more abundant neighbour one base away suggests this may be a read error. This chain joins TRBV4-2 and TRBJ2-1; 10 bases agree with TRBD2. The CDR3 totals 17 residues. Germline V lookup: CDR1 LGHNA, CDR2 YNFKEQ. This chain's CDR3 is CTSSQDSASGGYNEQFF. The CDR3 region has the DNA TGTACCAGCAGCCAAGATTCGGCTAGCGGGGGATACAATGAGCAGTTCTTC.

The DNA of the CDR3 is TGTGCCAGCAGTGTACAGGGGGACTACGAGCAGTACTTC. Its protein product is CASSVQGDYEQYF. V usage is TRBV6-1 and J usage is TRBJ2-7; 8 positions match TRBD1. In germline, CDR1 is MNHNS, CDR2 SASEGT. V lost 4 bases and J lost 3; bases outside the gene matches: 2. The CDR3 totals 13 residues.

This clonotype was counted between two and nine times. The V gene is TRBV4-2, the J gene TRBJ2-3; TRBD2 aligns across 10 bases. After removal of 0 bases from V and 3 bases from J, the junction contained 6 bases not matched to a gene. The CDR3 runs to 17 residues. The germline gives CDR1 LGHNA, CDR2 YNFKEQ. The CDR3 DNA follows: TGTGCCAGCAGCCAAGAGGCTAGCGGGGGTGTAACAGATACGCAGTATTTT. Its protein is CASSQEASGGVTDTQYF.

The CDR3 DNA sequence: TGCAGCGCCGGGGCGTCTGGGGCCAACGTCCTGACTTTC. Protein: CSAGASGANVLTF. This rearrangement joins TRBV29-1 to TRBJ2-6; D assignment may be TRBD1 or TRBD2 (5 bases each). The CDR3 loop spans 13 amino acids. Germline V lookup: CDR1 SQVTM, CDR2 ANQGSEA. The V gene lost 7 bases and the J gene lost 1 base, with 8 bases spanning the gap.

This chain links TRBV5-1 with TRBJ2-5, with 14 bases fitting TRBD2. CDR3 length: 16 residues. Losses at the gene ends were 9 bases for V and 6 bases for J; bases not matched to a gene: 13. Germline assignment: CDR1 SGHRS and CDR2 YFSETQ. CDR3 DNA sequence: TGCGCCACCTACTCGACTAGCGGGGGGGCCTGGAAGACCCAGTACTTC. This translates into CATYSTSGGAWKTQYF.

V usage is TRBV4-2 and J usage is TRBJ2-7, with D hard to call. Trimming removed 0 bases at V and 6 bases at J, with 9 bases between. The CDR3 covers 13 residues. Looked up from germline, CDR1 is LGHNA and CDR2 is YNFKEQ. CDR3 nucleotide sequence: TGTGCCAGCAGCCAAGAAAAGGCCTGCGAGCAGTACTTC. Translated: CASSQEKACEQYF.

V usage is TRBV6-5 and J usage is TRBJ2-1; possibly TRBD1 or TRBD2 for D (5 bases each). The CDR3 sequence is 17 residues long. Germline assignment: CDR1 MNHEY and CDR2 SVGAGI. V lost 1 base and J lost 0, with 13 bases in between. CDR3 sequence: CASSYFGTPSSYNEQFF. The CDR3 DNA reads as TGTGCCAGCAGTTACTTTGGGACGCCGAGCTCCTACAATGAGCAGTTCTTC.

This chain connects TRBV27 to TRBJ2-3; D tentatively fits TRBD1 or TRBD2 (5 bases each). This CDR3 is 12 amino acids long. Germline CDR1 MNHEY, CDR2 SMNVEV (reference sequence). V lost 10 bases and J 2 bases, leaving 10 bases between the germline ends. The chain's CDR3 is CAIGTFTDTQYF. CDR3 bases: TGTGCCATCGGGACGTTCACAGATACGCAGTATTTT.

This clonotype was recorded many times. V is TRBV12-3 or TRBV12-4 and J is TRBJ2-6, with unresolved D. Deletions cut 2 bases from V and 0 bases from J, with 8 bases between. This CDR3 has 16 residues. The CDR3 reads CASSLIRISGANVLTF. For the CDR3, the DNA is TGTGCCAGCAGTTTAATACGGATCTCTGGGGCCAACGTCCTGACTTTC.

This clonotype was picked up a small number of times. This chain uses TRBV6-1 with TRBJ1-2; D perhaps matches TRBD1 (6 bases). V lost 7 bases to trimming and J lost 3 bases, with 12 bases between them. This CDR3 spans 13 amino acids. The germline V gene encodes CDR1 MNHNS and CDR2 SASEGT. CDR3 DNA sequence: TGTGCCAGCACTGGGACACCTGACTATGGCTACACCTTC. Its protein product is CASTGTPDYGYTF.

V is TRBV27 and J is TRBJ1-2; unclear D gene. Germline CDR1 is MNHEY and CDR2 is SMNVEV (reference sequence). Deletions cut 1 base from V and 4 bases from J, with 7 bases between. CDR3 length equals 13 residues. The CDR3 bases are TGTGCCAGCAGTTTATTTATGGGCTATGGCTACACCTTC. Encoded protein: CASSLFMGYGYTF.

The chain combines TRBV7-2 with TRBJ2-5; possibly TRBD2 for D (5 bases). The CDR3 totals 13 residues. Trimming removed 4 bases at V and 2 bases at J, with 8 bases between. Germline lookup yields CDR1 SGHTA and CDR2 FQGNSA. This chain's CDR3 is CASSSWTQETQYF. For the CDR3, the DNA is TGTGCCAGCAGCTCTTGGACTCAAGAGACCCAGTACTTC.

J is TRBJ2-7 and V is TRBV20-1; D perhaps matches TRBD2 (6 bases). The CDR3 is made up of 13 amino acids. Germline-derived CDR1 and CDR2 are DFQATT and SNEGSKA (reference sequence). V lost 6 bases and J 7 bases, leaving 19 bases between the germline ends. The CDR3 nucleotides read TGCAGTGCCCCCGTTAGCGGCTCGCGAGAGCAGTACTTC. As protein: CSAPVSGSREQYF.